These 9 T cell receptor beta chains were all obtained from the same sample, sequenced in a study of T-cell reconstitution after alpha-beta-depleted transplantation in children. Researchers prepared the TCRbeta library using unique molecular identifiers, the study reports. TCRdb reprocessed the PCR reads with MiXCR, giving one entry per CDR3 protein. The sample records roughly 200,000 distinct CDR3 sequences, roughly 6.6% being singletons. The sequences come from PBMCs, collected before TCRalphabeta/CD19-depleted stem cell transplant. The receptors were gathered from a boy aged 2 to 10 with acute lymphoblastic leukemia, due to receive a stem cell transplant.

The sample holds many counts of this clonotype. CDR3 in DNA: TGTGCCAGCATTCTTCGCGGGACAGGGAGTAAGGAGTCTGGAAACACCATATATTTT. This translates into CASILRGTGSKESGNTIYF. V and J are TRBV28 and TRBJ1-3, with 9 bases matching TRBD1. Germline V gene data show CDR1 as MDHEN and CDR2 as SYDVKM. V lost 7 bases, J lost 1 base, and 17 bases stayed unmatched. There are 19 residues in the CDR3.

This clonotype was counted ten times or more. The CDR3 is CSASQTYNGDEQYF. As DNA, the CDR3 is TGCAGTGCTAGTCAGACCTACAACGGCGATGAGCAGTACTTC. This chain joins TRBV20-1 and TRBJ2-7, with D uncertain. The CDR3 spans 14 residues. Germline V gene data show CDR1 as DFQATT and CDR2 as SNEGSKA (reference sequence). With 3 bases removed from V and 7 bases from J, the gap between germline ends came to 19 bases.

In this sample, this clonotype turned up a few times. A junction end diverges from the germline sequence, so it may reflect a read error. This chain links TRBV13 with TRBJ1-1, with 8 nucleotides matching TRBD1. The CDR3 is 12 residues long. Germline loops: CDR1 PRHDT, CDR2 FYEKMQ (reference sequence). As DNA, the CDR3 is TGTGCCAGCCGGACAGGGAACACTCAAGCTTTCTTT. Amino acids: CASRTGNTQAFF.

This clonotype was detected only a few times. The chain carries TRBV6-5 and TRBJ2-1, with D maybe TRBD2 (6 bases). The germline V and J ends were trimmed by 2 bases and 6 bases, with 23 bases remaining between them. Germline V lookup: CDR1 MNHEY, CDR2 SVGAGI. The CDR3 runs 18 residues. The CDR3 coding sequence is TGTGCCAGCAGTTACCGGGGAGGCTCTAGCGCGCGGTCCAATGAGCAGTTCTTC. This translates into CASSYRGGSSARSNEQFF.

In its sample, this clonotype was seen many times. The chain has TRBV28 and TRBJ2-3; D possibly uses TRBD1 or TRBD2 (6 bases each). Looked up from germline, CDR1 is MDHEN and CDR2 is SYDVKM. V gave up 3 bases and J gave up 4 bases, with 14 bases separating them. The CDR3 sequence is 15 residues long. CDR3 sequence reads: CASSLGAGSSDTQYF. CDR3 DNA sequence: TGTGCCAGCAGTTTGGGGGCGGGAAGCTCAGATACGCAGTATTTT.

This clonotype has at least ten counts. J is TRBJ2-1 and V is TRBV5-5; maybe TRBD2 (5 bases). CDR1 is SGHKS, CDR2 YYEKEE, per germline (reference sequence). The CDR3 spans 16 residues. Trimming shortened V by 2 bases and J by 0 bases, and 12 bases separated the two germline ends. CDR3 nucleotide sequence: TGTGCCAGCAGCTTTAGAGGGTTCAGCTCCTACAATGAGCAGTTCTTC. It is translated as CASSFRGFSSYNEQFF.

This clonotype was counted ten times or more. V and J are TRBV12-3 or TRBV12-4 and TRBJ2-1; 10 nucleotides line up with TRBD2. CDR3 length: 15 amino acids. J was trimmed by 1 base and V by 5 bases; bases with no gene match: 2. The CDR3 is CASSTSGVSYNEQFF. DNA for the CDR3: TGTGCCAGCAGTACTAGCGGGGTTTCCTACAATGAGCAGTTCTTC.

V and J are TRBV5-6 and TRBJ2-3; D ambiguous. Germline V lookup: CDR1 SGHDT, CDR2 YYEEEE. V lost 1 base and J lost 4, with 4 bases in between. The CDR3 consists of 12 residues. For the CDR3, the DNA is TGTGCCAGCAGCTTGCCGGCAGATACGCAGTATTTT. Its protein product is CASSLPADTQYF.

This clonotype was found a few times. V usage is TRBV7-2 and J usage is TRBJ2-7, with a possible D match to TRBD2 (6 bases). This CDR3 is 13 amino acids long. V was shortened by 5 bases and J by 5 bases, with 13 bases between the two germline ends. Germline V CDR1 and CDR2: SGHTA, FQGNSA. CDR3 amino acids: CASSLGTWNEQYF. CDR3 nucleotides: TGTGCCAGCAGCCTCGGGACTTGGAACGAGCAGTACTTC.